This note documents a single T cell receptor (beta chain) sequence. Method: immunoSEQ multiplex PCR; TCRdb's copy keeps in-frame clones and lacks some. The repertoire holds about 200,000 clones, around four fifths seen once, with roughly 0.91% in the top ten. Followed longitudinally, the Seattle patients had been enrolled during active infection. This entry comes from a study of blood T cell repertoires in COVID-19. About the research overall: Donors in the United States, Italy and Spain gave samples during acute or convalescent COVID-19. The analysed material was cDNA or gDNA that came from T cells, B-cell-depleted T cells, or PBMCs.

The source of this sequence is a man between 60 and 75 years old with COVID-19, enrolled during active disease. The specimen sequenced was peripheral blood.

This chain's CDR3 is CASSQVSGGGYTF. The CDR3 DNA follows: TGCGCCAGCAGCCAGGTTAGCGGCGGCGGCTACACCTTC. The chain links TRBV4-3 to TRBJ1-2; D gene ambiguous. The CDR3 covers 13 residues. Trimming stripped 3 bases from V and 8 bases from J, with 13 bases between. Germline lookup yields CDR1 LGHNA and CDR2 YSLEER.